This paragraph covers one T cell receptor (beta chain) sequence. What it binds is unknown. One junction end does not reproduce the germline sequence, and a read error may be involved. PBMCs numbering at least 7 million were isolated per sample. This sample was included in a study of blood T cells in healthy people across ages. Whole-study findings and limits: The recorded TCR beta diversity per million T cells decreased in a roughly linear manner with age.

The second PCR ran about 6 to 11 cycles with a sample-barcoded 5' primer and J-beta primers. TCRdb passed the 5' RACE reads through MiXCR, listing each CDR3 protein once. The sample includes 600,000 to 900,000 distinct CDR3 sequences, about 26% of them seen just once. The CDR3 consists of 17 residues. The V gene's germline CDR1 is MNHEY and CDR2 SMNVEV (reference sequence). This sample also appeared in a second study, on T cells of mothers and their children. As reported in that work: Similar thymic selection effects on TCR recombination output appear in pairs, both related and unrelated.

The V gene is TRBV27, the J gene TRBJ2-3; no firm D call. Sequenced input: blood. The receptor was derived from a boy younger than 18 in good health. The CDR3 is CASGLWAPGVVTDTQYF. The CDR3 bases are TGTGCCAGCGGTTTATGGGCACCCGGCGTTGTCACAGATACGCAGTATTTT.